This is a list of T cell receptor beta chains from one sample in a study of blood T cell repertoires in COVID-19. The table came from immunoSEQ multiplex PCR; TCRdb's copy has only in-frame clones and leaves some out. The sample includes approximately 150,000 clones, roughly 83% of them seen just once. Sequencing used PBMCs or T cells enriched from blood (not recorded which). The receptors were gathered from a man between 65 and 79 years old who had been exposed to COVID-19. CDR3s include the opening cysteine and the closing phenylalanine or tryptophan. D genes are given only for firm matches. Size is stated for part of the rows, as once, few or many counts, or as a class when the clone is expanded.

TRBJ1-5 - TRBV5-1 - CASSSGGIGQPQHF TGCGCCAGCAGCTCCGGGGGGATAGGTCAGCCCCAGCATTTT
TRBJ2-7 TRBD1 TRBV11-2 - CASSRPGQGKEQYF TGTGCCAGCAGCCGACCGGGACAGGGGAAGGAGCAGTACTTC
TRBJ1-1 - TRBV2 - CASTPAGWNTEAFF TGTGCCAGCACTCCCGCAGGCTGGAACACTGAAGCTTTCTTT
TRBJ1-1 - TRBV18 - CASSRTTVMNTEAFF TGTGCCAGCTCACGCACGACAGTAATGAACACTGAAGCTTTCTTT
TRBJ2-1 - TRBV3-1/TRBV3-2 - CASSPAGTPIF TGTGCCAGCAGCCCAGCCGGGACACCGATCTTC
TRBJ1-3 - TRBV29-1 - CSVVGVSSGNTIYF TGCAGCGTTGTAGGGGTCAGCTCTGGAAACACCATATATTTT
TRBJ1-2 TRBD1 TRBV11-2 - CASSEGRRTGGYGHTF TGTGCCAGCAGCGAAGGACGGCGGACAGGGGGCTATGGCCACACCTTC
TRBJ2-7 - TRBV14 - CASSPAGLTRGEQYF TGTGCCAGCAGCCCCGCCGGACTCACTCGGGGCGAGCAGTACTTC
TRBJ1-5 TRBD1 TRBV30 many CAWRKGTGERQPQHF TGTGCCTGGAGGAAAGGGACAGGGGAACGTCAGCCCCAGCATTTT
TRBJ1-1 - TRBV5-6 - CASSRRTLVFGEAFF TGTGCCAGCAGCCGCCGTACCTTGGTGTTCGGTGAAGCTTTCTTT
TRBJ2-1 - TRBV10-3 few CAIRGSSGNEQFF TGTGCCATCAGGGGATCCTCGGGGAATGAGCAGTTCTTC
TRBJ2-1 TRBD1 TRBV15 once CATNQGQGRWNEQFF TGTGCCACCAACCAAGGACAGGGAAGGTGGAATGAGCAGTTCTTC
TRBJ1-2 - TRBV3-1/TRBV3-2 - CASSPLGSYGYTF TGTGCCAGCAGCCCTCTGGGCAGTTATGGCTACACCTTC
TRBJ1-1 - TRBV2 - CASSGEVRTEAFF TGTGCCAGCAGTGGTGAGGTGCGGACTGAAGCTTTCTTT
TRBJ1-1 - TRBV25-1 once CASTPAGRVTAFF TGTGCCAGCACTCCTGCCGGCAGGGTTACAGCTTTCTTT
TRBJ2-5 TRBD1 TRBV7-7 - CASSRDSRETQYF TGTGCCAGCAGCCGGGACAGCCGAGAGACCCAGTACTTC
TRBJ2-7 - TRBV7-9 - CASSSYYEQYF TGTGCCAGCAGCTCCTATTACGAGCAGTACTTC
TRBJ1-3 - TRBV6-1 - CASSEEEGSGGNTIYF TGTGCCAGCAGTGAAGAGGAGGGGTCGGGCGGAAACACCATATATTTT
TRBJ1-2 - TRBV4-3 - CASSQDRTGGYTF TGCGCCAGCAGCCAAGATCGGACGGGAGGCTACACCTTC
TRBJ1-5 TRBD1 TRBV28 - CASSLVTGNNQPQHF TGTGCCAGCAGTTTAGTGACAGGGAACAATCAGCCCCAGCATTTT